This TCR beta chain came from a study of cytomegalovirus exposure and HLA in healthy donors (TCRdb year 2017). For context, the study as a whole: An earlier analysis of roughly 500 of the donors reported 276 Gb of sequence data and 117 million unique TCR beta sequences obtained from about 179 million T cells. Donor age, sex, ethnicity and CMV serostatus were compiled alongside the repertoire data. Across some 400 genotyped donors of the cohort, an average of about 240,000 unique TCR beta nucleotide sequences per donor were sequenced, and about a sixth of those sequences were non-productive. All discovery cohort repertoires had been generated using a single sequencing platform. Along with the roughly 610-subject first cohort, a separate validation cohort of some 130 different subjects was used. In the later analysis, no new phenotypic data were used to find candidate immune exposures; instead, reliance was placed on TCR beta sequences and their occurrence across donors. To predict cytomegalovirus infection status, the study brought together high-throughput TCR immunosequencing, statistical association of individual TCRs with disease status, and machine learning. Using immunosequencing, the study profiled T cell repertoires from roughly 650 subjects and related those repertoires to cytomegalovirus serostatus. Both class I and class II loci were covered by HLA typing, at four-digit resolution. An earlier analysis of several hundred of the donors applied high-throughput TCR beta sequencing to assess whether each TCR beta V gene segment acted as functional or pseudogenic. A later genetic analysis took genome-wide SNP genotypes for about 55% of the roughly 670 donors and used that subset as a discovery cohort. Roughly 290 gigabases of sequencing data and 75 million to 85 million unique TCR sequences made up an early release that covered approximately 700 HLA-typed donors. Because of strong linkage in the cohort, a few DR-DQ haplotypes were treated as single units for association and clustering. The number of donors typed differed by locus, with roughly 629-640 for A, B, C, DRB1 and DQB1, around 500 for DQA1, 600 to 610 for DPA1, and over 400 for DPB1. The study aimed to test whether signatures of past pathogen exposure could be identified by cataloging public T cell receptors. To study patterns of TCR occurrence, a later analysis re-analyzed previously published TCR beta repertoires from more than 550 donors and added high-resolution HLA genotyping. Of the roughly 400 genotyped donors, roughly 80% fell in the genetic ancestry cluster associated with self-reported Caucasian donors. What the research found in general, with its limitations: A later analysis found that most CMV-associated TCR beta chains appeared HLA-restricted, with HLA associations seemingly driven largely by CMV exposure. Because the 87-base-pair reads could not distinguish some IMGT-functional V segments, including TRBV6-2 and TRBV6-3, those segments were excluded. Only TCR beta chains were sequenced in this cohort, and the absence of alpha or paired-chain data limited detectable features. Strong co-occurrence of HLA alleles, especially DR and DQ, made assigning TCR associations to individual alleles difficult. CMV serostatus was the only immune exposure information available for the cohort. Compared with the 666-donor mean, donors in an Asian-associated ancestry cluster had fewer N-insertions in productive TCRs, according to a later genetic analysis. The study listed 164 TCR beta chains as associated with cytomegalovirus. The authors suggested that the approach could potentially be extended to other disease states and immunological phenotypes. HLA typing was unavailable for some donors at each locus, so association tests used only the typed subset. In a later genetic analysis, a missense DCLRE1C variant was associated with V-gene and J-gene trimming of TCR beta chains, and the association was replicated in an independent cohort. In an earlier analysis of 450 to 750 of the donors, most TCR beta V segments appeared in productive rearrangements about 90% or about 30% of the time, broadly matching IMGT annotations. Linkage disequilibrium might explain the correlated functional status among segregating V segments, but an unknown experimental factor could not be ruled out. In vitro tests confirmed that a few of the cytomegalovirus-associated TCR beta chains recognize cytomegalovirus antigens. A later analysis associated about 17,000 TCR beta sequences with specific HLA alleles at a false discovery rate of 0.05. Several of the top co-occurrence clusters appeared to be linked to parvovirus B19, influenza, CMV and Epstein-Barr virus, according to a later analysis. Presence/absence analyses assumed roughly uniform sequencing depth across donors, an assumption that may not hold. A further reported finding was that TCR beta sequences accurately predicted the HLA-A and HLA-B alleles for most subjects in the first cohort. In a later analysis, the rate of TCR association differed among HLA loci, with DRB1 alleles having the most associated TCRs and HLA-C alleles having the fewest. A later analysis found that HLA-associated TCR beta chains were more clonally expanded and had lower generation probabilities than equally common non-associated chains. The earlier analysis of a few hundred of the donors excluded approximately 15 rarely observed V segments, including chromosome 9 orphons, because counts were too low. In both the original and validation cohorts, the classifier was reported to diagnose cytomegalovirus status with high specificity and sensitivity. The sequencing pipeline was judged likely to have produced a cluster of highly shared sequence variants as a technical artifact. Most TCR sequences were seen in very few donors, while some public TCRs were found in many individuals.

The cohort was made up of 500 to 850 healthy bone marrow donors. At the time of sampling, every cohort member was nominally healthy, though immune exposures that went unrecorded were likely present. The donor tested CMV seronegative, placing the donor among the roughly 340 seronegative members of the cohort. A peripheral blood sample was provided by each donor, and peripheral blood mononuclear cells were used for TCR beta sequencing. The Qiagen DNeasy Blood Extraction Kit was used to extract genomic DNA from the blood cell samples. V is clipped by 1 base and J by 5 bases, and the sequence between their germline boundaries is 12 bases long. The CDR3 runs 15 amino acids, cysteine and phenylalanine included. CDR3 DNA only is kept here, 45 bases in frame from base 1. The CDR1 and CDR2 encoded by the germline V gene are SGHTA and FQGNSA. The protocol used for the library was the immunoSEQ multiplex PCR assay. For the multiplex PCR, a mixture combining 60 forward primers for TCR Vbeta segments and 13 reverse primers for TCR Jbeta segments was used. The CDR3 region of rearranged TCR beta genes was amplified from genomic DNA by a multiplex PCR assay. On the Illumina HiSeq System, the amplified TCR beta libraries were sequenced as 87-base-pair reads. On the authors' methods: A later analysis tallied some 79 million unique TCR beta chains across the approximately 670 repertoires, and some 10 million of those chains were shared by two or more donors. To remove PCR and sequencing errors, raw reads were error-corrected and collapsed into unique sequences using a nearest-neighbor algorithm that merged closely related sequences. To assign V, D and J gene segments, CDR3 sequences were aligned to IMGT reference sequences. Each retained sequence needed at least a six-nucleotide match to both a V gene segment and a J gene segment. Rearrangements were called productive when the CDR3 lacked stop codons and stayed in frame with V and J; all others were non-productive. CDR3 was defined according to IMGT convention as the region running from the second conserved V-encoded cysteine to the conserved J-encoded phenylalanine. In an earlier analysis of roughly 610 of the donors, sequences lacking an unambiguous match to a single V gene segment were excluded. In an earlier analysis of approximately 560 of the donors, a V segment was called functional when productive rearrangements were above 56.7%, and segregating when the standard deviation between donors exceeded 5%. A statistical classification framework was built to diagnose cytomegalovirus status from the catalog of TCR beta chain sequences. A later analysis assigned V and J genes by comparing TCR nucleotide sequences with IMGT/GENE-DB human TR gene sequences. The TCRdist pipeline was used in a later analysis to assign CDR3 sequences and most-parsimonious VDJ recombination scenarios. In a later analysis, every TCR beta chain was defined by the combination of its CDR3 amino acid sequence and its V-gene family, and reads without a unique V-gene family were dropped. In a later analysis, 500 to 700 highly shared, low-generation-probability nucleotide sequences were removed to address suspected cross-contamination and a sequencing artifact. For each public chain, a later analysis derived a clonal expansion index from normalized ranks of inferred template counts within each repertoire. A later analysis computed generation probabilities with a VDJ recombination model fitted to out-of-frame rearrangements, and checked the results against IGoR. A later analysis scored TCR-TCR, TCR-HLA and TCR-CMV co-occurrence with hypergeometric tests, applying a repertoire-size bias correction to TCR pairs. False discovery rates were estimated in a later analysis by permuting HLA or CMV assignments 20 times. A later analysis grouped co-occurring TCRs with DBSCAN, adding TCRdist sequence similarity when clustering within HLA-allele-positive subsets. For co-occurrence clustering, repertoires with fewer than 30,000 or more than 120,000 public chains were excluded, along with roughly 5 repertoires with anomalous nucleotide sharing. Entries here come from immuneACCESS through TCRdb and include only in-frame sequences with V and J called. Some clones fail to appear in such tables; in the studies checked, an unresolved V gene covers under half of the shortfall, and the cause of the remainder is unknown. D and trimming were read from the DNA, whereas the V and J calls and clone size are those reported in that table. Here the sample has about 130,000 clones; 79% occur a single time. 1.5% to 2% of the sample is held by the ten biggest clonotypes.

Turning to this clone: Its antigen remains undetermined. The sample holds no much larger clone one base away, and base qualities are not on file.

The receptor was derived from a man aged 18 to 30 in good health and CMV-seronegative. The V and J genes are TRBV7-2 and TRBJ2-4; the D gene is perhaps TRBD2, from 6 matching bases. The sample taken for sequencing was PBMCs. The CDR3 region: CASSLGNPGENIQYF. The DNA sequence follows: TGTGCCAGCAGCTTAGGGAACCCGGGGGAAAACATTCAGTACTTC.